This TCR beta chain derives from a study of T cells in tuberculosis. General study results and limits: Smaller alpha distances in active tuberculosis partly reflected shorter CDR3-alpha lengths. Smaller distances to GMM-specific TCRs suggested their expansion in active tuberculosis.

A note on this clone: The antigen remains unidentified.

The CDR3 runs 14 residues. CDR1 SGHRS and CDR2 YFSETQ come from the germline V gene. V gave up 2 bases and J gave up 0 bases, with 6 bases separating them. TCRdb's table, derived via immunoSEQ multiplex PCR, lists solely in-frame clones and lacks some. The table records approximately 28,000 clones, 80% to 95% of them present only once. Source material: PBMCs. The rearrangement joins TRBV5-1 to TRBJ2-1; D remains unclear. The sequence came from a donor aged 5 to 30 with latent tuberculosis or without tuberculosis infection. The CDR3 sequence is CASSFSSSYNEQFF. Here the CDR3 DNA reads TGCGCCAGCAGCTTTAGCAGCTCCTACAATGAGCAGTTCTTC.